The present TCR beta chain was sequenced within a study of OX40 agonist ivuxolimab in advanced cancers. Study as a whole: Ivuxolimab, an agonistic anti-OX40 (CD134) antibody, was given to patients. Earlier anti-PD-1, anti-PD-L1 or anti-CTLA-4 therapy was permitted; 30% to 50% had received some.

Germline assignment: CDR1 LGHNA and CDR2 YNFKEQ. The CDR3 sequence is 18 residues long. V shed 0 bases and J 1 base; nucleotides not matched to a gene: 7. The protocol was immunoSEQ multiplex PCR, while the TCRdb copy is restricted to in-frame clones and leaves out a portion. The table shows roughly 50,000 clones, with approximately 88% occurring only once. The TCR was taken from an adult with an advanced solid tumor such as melanoma, head and neck, liver or kidney cancer. The gene calls are TRBV4-2 and TRBJ2-3; 10 bases are shared with TRBD2. The material sequenced was CD4+ or CD8+ T cells sorted from blood, taken in a trial of the OX40 agonist ivuxolimab. The CDR3 is CASSQDRVAGGRTDTQYF. The DNA of the CDR3 is TGTGCCAGCAGCCAAGATCGCGTAGCGGGAGGCCGCACAGATACGCAGTATTTT.